The present TCR beta chain was sequenced within a study of Ad26.COV2.S vaccination and SARS-CoV-2 variants. Profiling relied on immunoSEQ multiplex PCR, and the TCRdb table lists in-frame clones only, not all of them. The repertoire holds some 520,000 clones, roughly 87% seen once, with about 13% in the top ten. CDR1 and CDR2 from the germline V gene are DFQATT and SNEGSKA (reference sequence). The CDR3 sequence is 15 residues long. V shed 3 bases and J shed 1 base, with 13 bases lying between them. Treatment defined: approximately 18 received Ad26.COV2.S at low or high dose, single or two shots; roughly 5 received placebo; per-sample allocation not given. Samples were taken on day 63 after the first vaccine or placebo injection. The sample came from a Boston adult aged 18-55 years.

The TCR was taken from a person aged 18-60 years who received the Ad26.COV2.S COVID-19 vaccine or a placebo. The rearrangement joins TRBV20-1 to TRBJ2-1; D could derive from TRBD1 or TRBD2 (5 bases each). The sample in question was peripheral blood, obtained in a trial of Ad26.COV2.S vaccine versus placebo. CDR3 in amino acids: CSASHPGPSYNEQFF. The CDR3 region has the DNA TGCAGTGCTAGTCATCCGGGACCATCCTACAATGAGCAGTTCTTC.